The 19 T cell receptor beta chains reported below all come from one sample, sequenced in a study of molecular identifiers for immune sequencing clone quantification. One entry per CDR3 protein, called by TCRdb with MiXCR from the PCR reads. The sample has under 600,000 distinct CDR3 sequences; 20% to 25% are singletons. Sequenced: naive CD8+ T cells from blood, with Jurkat cell RNA spiked in. Subset: FACS-sorted CD8+CD4-CCR7+CD45RA+ naive T cells. Receptors were obtained from a human donor in good health. Some libraries in this study had Jurkat cell RNA spiked in.

The sample holds a few counts of this clonotype. The rearrangement joins TRBV11-2 to TRBJ2-5; weak D call: TRBD1 (6 bases). Germline CDR1 is SGHAT and CDR2 is FQNNGV. The CDR3 consists of 15 residues. The V gene lost 2 bases and the J gene lost 1 base, with 11 bases spanning the gap. CDR3 loop: CASSLSRDTQETQYF. In nucleotides, the CDR3 is TGTGCCAGCAGCTTAAGCCGGGACACCCAAGAGACCCAGTACTTC.

The chain joins TRBV11-2 to TRBJ2-7; D not resolved. V was trimmed by 2 bases and J by 0 bases, leaving 5 bases between them. Germline V gene data show CDR1 as SGHAT and CDR2 as FQNNGV. The CDR3 has 13 residues. The chain's CDR3 is CASSLLVSYEQYF. The CDR3 nucleotides read TGTGCCAGCAGCTTACTAGTCTCCTACGAGCAGTACTTC. The whole variable domain, remainder taken from reference TRBV11-2 and TRBJ2-7, is EAGVAQSPRYKIIEKRQSVAFWCNPISGHATLYWYQQILGQGPKLLIQFQNNGVVDDSQLPKDRFSAERLKGVDSTLKIQPAKLEDSAVYLCASSLLVSYEQYFGPGTRLTVT.

The V and J genes are TRBV4-2 and TRBJ1-4; the D gene is possibly TRBD1 (5 bases). This CDR3 comprises 15 residues. CDR1 is LGHNA, CDR2 YNFKEQ, per germline. With 1 base removed from V and 8 bases from J, the gap between germline ends came to 14 bases. This chain's CDR3 is CASSQGGQYDEKLFF. DNA of the CDR3: TGTGCCAGCAGCCAAGGGGGCCAGTACGACGAAAAACTGTTTTTT.

There are a few counts of this clonotype. The chain has TRBV7-2 and TRBJ2-1; 9 bases agree with TRBD1. Trimming took 5 bases from V and 8 from J; bases not matched to a gene: 22. Germline CDR1 SGHTA, CDR2 FQGNSA. The CDR3 sequence is 19 residues long. Here the CDR3 DNA reads TGTGCCAGCAGCCCGAATATTCTATGGTCTACAGGGGGCAGGGATGAGCAGTTCTTC. Translation gives CASSPNILWSTGGRDEQFF.

The V and J genes are TRBV7-2 and TRBJ2-1, with D possibly being TRBD1 (5 bases). Deletions cut 2 bases from V and 13 bases from J, with 18 bases between. Per the germline V gene, CDR1 is SGHTA and CDR2 is FQGNSA. The length of the CDR3 is 14 residues. Here the CDR3 DNA reads TGTGCCAGCAGCTTATGGGGCTTACAAGAGACCCAGTTCTTC. Protein: CASSLWGLQETQFF.

This clonotype was observed a handful of times. The rearrangement joins TRBV30 to TRBJ1-6, with 8 nucleotides matching TRBD1. In germline, CDR1 is GTSNPN, CDR2 SVGIG (reference sequence). CDR3 length: 17 amino acids. Trimming took 1 base from V and 1 from J; bases not matched to a gene: 6. This chain's CDR3 is CAWSGTGGWSYNSPLHF. CDR3 coding DNA: TGTGCCTGGAGTGGAACAGGGGGATGGTCCTATAATTCACCCCTCCACTTT.

The chain is built from TRBV28 and TRBJ2-7; the D is unclear. CDR1 is MDHEN, CDR2 SYDVKM, per germline. The V gene lost 5 bases and the J gene lost 2 bases, with 10 bases spanning the gap. There are 13 residues in the CDR3. DNA of the CDR3: TGTGCCAGCAGTCCCCCTGTCGCCTACGAGCAGTACTTC. Amino acids: CASSPPVAYEQYF. Together with reference TRBV28 and TRBJ2-7, the CDR3 gives the full variable domain: DVKVTQSSRYLVKRTGEKVFLECVQDMDHENMFWYRQDPGLGLRLIYFSYDVKMKEKGDIPEGYSVSREKKERFSLILESASTNQTSMYLCASSPPVAYEQYFGPGTRLTVT.

This clonotype was seen at least ten times. V and J are TRBV7-2 and TRBJ2-1; 9 bases are shared with TRBD2. Germline trimming cut 7 bases from V and 0 bases from J; bases unmatched to any gene: 7. Germline CDR1 SGHTA, CDR2 FQGNSA. The CDR3 has 16 residues. CDR3 coding DNA: TGTGCCAGCACCACCCTAGCGGGGCGCTCCTACAATGAGCAGTTCTTC. This sequence encodes CASTTLAGRSYNEQFF. Using reference TRBV7-2 and TRBJ2-1 for the parts outside the CDR3, the full variable domain is GAGVSQSPSNKVTEKGKDVELRCDPISGHTALYWYRQSLGQGLEFLIYFQGNSAPDKSGLPSDRFSAERTGGSVSTLTIQRTQQEDSAVYLCASTTLAGRSYNEQFFGPGTRLTVL.

This clonotype was counted a few times. CDR3 DNA: TGTGCCAGCAGCTTTAGCGGGAGCTACACAGATACGCAGTATTTT. Its translation is CASSFSGSYTDTQYF. The genes are TRBV12-3 or TRBV12-4 and TRBJ2-3; TRBD2 agrees at 9 bases. The V and J ends lost 6 bases and 2 bases, in that order; junction bases with no gene match: 6. This CDR3 comprises 15 residues.

V gene TRBV27 combines with J gene TRBJ2-7, with D perhaps assigned TRBD1 or TRBD2 (5 bases each). Trimming removed 4 bases at V and 5 bases at J, with 9 bases between. CDR1 is MNHEY and CDR2 is SMNVEV in the germline V gene (reference sequence). This CDR3 contains 12 residues. CDR3: CASSWGSDEQYF. CDR3 coding DNA: TGTGCCAGCAGTTGGGGGTCGGACGAGCAGTACTTC.

The rearrangement uses TRBV5-3 and TRBJ2-2, with D unresolved. TRBV5-3 is an ORF; its function is uncertain. This CDR3 spans 13 amino acids. V gave up 10 bases and J gave up 6 bases, with 16 bases separating them. The CDR3 DNA is TGTGCCGGCAGCCAGGATCAGGCCGGGGAGCTGTTTTTT. This gives the protein CAGSQDQAGELFF.

Comment on this clonotype: A read error may explain this, as a much larger clone is one base away. The genes are TRBV5-6 and TRBJ2-3, with D possibly TRBD2 on 6 matching bases. Germline-derived CDR1 and CDR2 are SGHDT and YYEEEE. The CDR3 spans 16 residues. V was cut by 0 bases and J by 2 bases, with 13 bases left in between. The CDR3 sequence: CASSLAGLYDTDTQYF. For the CDR3, the DNA is TGTGCCAGCAGCTTGGCGGGACTGTACGACACAGATACGCAGTATTTT.

As for this clonotype: One base away lies a much larger clone, so this may be a sequencing read error. Given the absence of the conserved phenylalanine or tryptophan at the CDR3 end, a read error is likely. This chain joins TRBV29-1 and TRBJ2-3; 12 bases agree with TRBD2. Germline CDR1 reads SQVTM; CDR2 reads ANQGSEA. There are 19 residues in the CDR3. CDR3 residues: CSVEGLAGYGGVRTDTQYS. CDR3 DNA: TGCAGCGTCGAAGGACTAGCGGGATACGGGGGTGTGCGGACAGATACGCAGTATTCT.

In this sample, this clonotype turned up many times. A read error may produce the germline difference seen at one junction end. V and J are TRBV12-3 or TRBV12-4 and TRBJ2-3, with TRBD1 matching over 7 bases. The CDR3 contains 12 residues. CDR3 region: CASRDGTATIAF. CDR3 DNA: TGTGCCAGCAGAGACGGGACAGCCACTATAGCCTTT.

This clonotype was detected only once. The junction departs from germline at one end; a sequencing error may be responsible. This rearrangement joins TRBV7-9 to TRBJ2-7, with D tentatively TRBD2 (5 bases). In germline, CDR1 is SEHNR, CDR2 FQNEAQ (reference sequence). This CDR3 is 15 amino acids long. The CDR3: CAGSLVLEESYEQYF. The CDR3 region has the DNA TGTGCCGGCAGCTTAGTTCTGGAGGAGTCCTACGAGCAGTACTTC.

V and J are TRBV20-1 and TRBJ2-1; D could derive from TRBD1 or TRBD2 (5 bases each). This CDR3 comprises 15 residues. The V gene lost 4 bases and the J gene lost 8 bases, with 21 bases spanning the gap. Germline values: CDR1 DFQATT, CDR2 SNEGSKA (reference sequence). The CDR3 DNA sequence: TGCAGTGCTATGACAGTAAATTGGTCCGGGGATGAGCAGTTCTTC. It codes for CSAMTVNWSGDEQFF.

This clonotype was observed a handful of times. The CDR3, as DNA: TGCGCCAGCAGCCAAGTTTTGGAGGGAGACGATGGCGGGGAGCTGTTTTTT. This translates into CASSQVLEGDDGGELFF. This chain links TRBV4-3 with TRBJ2-2; tentatively, D is TRBD2 (6 bases). Trimming pared 1 base from V and 7 bases from J, leaving 19 bases between. This CDR3 is 17 amino acids long. Per the germline V gene, CDR1 is LGHNA and CDR2 is YSLEER.

This clonotype has a count of ten or more. This sequence joins TRBV14 and TRBJ2-7, with D uncertain. The CDR3 is made up of 12 amino acids. Trimming left V 5 bases short and J 4 bases short, with 9 bases between. From germline, CDR1 is SGHDN and CDR2 FVKESK. The DNA for the CDR3 is TGTGCCAGCAGCGAAGTTACTTACGAGCAGTACTTC. Protein product: CASSEVTYEQYF.

The gene calls are TRBV6-6 and TRBJ1-2; D uncertain. Germline assignment: CDR1 MNHNY and CDR2 SVGAGI (reference sequence). Trimming cost V 4 bases and J 0 bases, with 9 bases left between them. This CDR3 contains 14 residues. The CDR3 nucleotides read TGTGCCAGCAGTTTCTCGCCATCTAACTATGGCTACACCTTC. It encodes CASSFSPSNYGYTF.